This TCR beta chain stems from a study of T cells after yellow fever vaccination. About the study: Where fractions had low cell numbers, libraries were prepared from them with the SMART-Seq v4 Ultra Low Input RNA kit.

Findings of the study overall: FACS-sorted repertoires might harbor abundant contaminating clonotypes from the bulk population. Clones from primary vaccination mostly reappeared after the booster (about 97% CD4, 88% CD8). A limited proportion of clonotypes was detected within both the CD4 and CD8 compartments.

This clonotype was seen a few times. Its antigen is unidentified. TCRdb passed the 5' RACE reads through MiXCR, listing each CDR3 protein once. The sample contains about 500,000 distinct CDR3 sequences, roughly 17% of which appear only once. CDR1 LGHDT and CDR2 YNNKEL come from the germline V gene (reference sequence). CDR3 size: 15 residues. V lost 1 base, J lost 4 bases, and 3 bases stayed unmatched. The chain combines TRBV3-1 with TRBJ1-4; TRBD1 matches at 7 bases. Sequencing was performed on PBMCs, taken about 5 days after the first yellow fever vaccination. The TCR was taken from a man younger than 35 who received the YFV17D yellow fever vaccine. The CDR3: CASSQGQGYNEKLFF. CDR3 sequence (DNA): TGTGCCAGCAGCCAAGGACAGGGCTATAATGAAAAACTGTTTTTT.